What follows are 9 T cell receptor beta chains derived from one specimen sequenced in a study of beta chain features in type 1 diabetes (dated by TCRdb to about 2018). Library preparation was by the immunoSEQ multiplex PCR assay. The High Capacity cDNA Reverse Transcription Kit was used to reverse transcribe all of the isolated RNA, meaning that expressed TCRB transcripts were what got sequenced. The table comes from immuneACCESS by way of TCRdb, which keeps in-frame sequences with V and J called. Part of the clones is missing from these tables; in studies checked, under half for an unresolved V gene and the rest for unknown reasons. The sample table shows about 140,000 clones, and 10% are seen once. The top ten clonotypes cover 1.3% of the sample. Specimen: naive CD4+ T cells from blood. The cell subset or site label, as the study defines it: true naive CD4+ T cells. These receptor sequences come from a man between 18 and 35 years old in good health.

This clone occurred a few times. The V and J genes are TRBV2 and TRBJ1-6, with a weak D call TRBD1 (6 bases). V lost 8 bases and J 7 bases, leaving 15 bases between the germline ends. The CDR3 is 14 amino acids. Germline V gene lookup returns CDR1 SNHLY and CDR2 FYNNEI. This chain's CDR3 is CASLLTGINSPLHF. In DNA form, the CDR3 reads TGTGCCAGCCTTCTGACAGGAATCAATTCACCCCTCCACTTT.

In this sample, this clone turned up many times. This sequence joins TRBV9 and TRBJ2-1; D is possibly TRBD1 (5 bases). V lost 0 bases, J lost 10 bases, and 17 bases lay in between. The CDR3 loop spans 15 amino acids. Germline values: CDR1 SGDLS, CDR2 YYNGEE. CDR3 bases: TGTGCCAGCAGCGTAGAGCCCGGTGAAGGGGTGGAGCAGTTCTTC. It encodes CASSVEPGEGVEQFF.

This clone has only a few counts. The CDR3 nucleotides read TGTGCCAGCAGTTACACAGGGGTCAACTATGGCTACACCTTC. Translating gives CASSYTGVNYGYTF. The rearrangement joins TRBV6-5 to TRBJ1-2; 7 bases match TRBD1. Germline V lookup: CDR1 MNHEY, CDR2 SVGAGI. This CDR3 is 14 amino acids long. Unmatched junction bases numbered 2, after V lost 2 bases and J lost 2 bases.

In this sample, this clone turned up many times. CDR3 DNA sequence: TGTGCCAGCAGCCGAAGCGCCGAGCAGTACTTC. It specifies CASSRSAEQYF. The chain couples TRBV7-3 to TRBJ2-7; D is unresolved. CDR1 is SGHTA, CDR2 FQGTGA, per germline. CDR3 length equals 11 residues. The V and J ends lost 5 bases and 6 bases respectively, with 8 bases between them.

This rearrangement joins TRBV7-8 to TRBJ2-1; 7 positions agree with TRBD1. The V gene end was trimmed by 5 bases and the J gene end by 6 bases; junction bases not matched to a gene: 13. CDR3 length equals 16 residues. Germline lookup yields CDR1 SGHVS and CDR2 FQNEAQ. The CDR3 sequence: CASSPRQGKVGNEQFF. The DNA of the CDR3 is TGTGCCAGCAGCCCAAGACAGGGAAAGGTTGGCAATGAGCAGTTCTTC.

This chain connects TRBV7-8 to TRBJ2-3; 16 nucleotides agree with TRBD2. Germline V lookup: CDR1 SGHVS, CDR2 FQNEAQ. Trimming cost V 7 bases and J 6 bases; bases outside gene matches: 4. The CDR3 spans 15 residues. CDR3 sequence: CASTGLAGGPDTQYF. The CDR3 bases are TGTGCCAGCACGGGACTAGCGGGGGGGCCGGATACGCAGTATTTT.

This chain links TRBV19 with TRBJ1-6, with TRBD1 matching 7 bases. This CDR3 contains 16 residues. CDR1 and CDR2 (germline): LNHDA, SQIVND (reference sequence). With 3 bases clipped from V and 4 bases from J, the junction kept 6 bases outside the gene matches. CDR3 amino acids: CASSITQGRYNSPLHF. DNA for the CDR3: TGTGCCAGTAGTATTACACAGGGGAGGTATAATTCACCCCTCCACTTT.

The chain links TRBV5-5 to TRBJ2-3; no definite D call. The CDR3 loop spans 14 amino acids. Trimming took off 0 bases at V and 8 bases at J, with 13 bases between the two ends. CDR1 is SGHKS, CDR2 YYEKEE, per germline (reference sequence). The CDR3 spells CASSLVLSSITQYF. Written as DNA, the CDR3 is TGTGCCAGCAGCTTGGTACTTAGCTCCATTACGCAGTATTTT.

This clone showed up just a few times. Other nucleotide sequences in the sample specify the same CDR3. The chain is built from TRBV5-1 and TRBJ1-6, with 7 nucleotides matching TRBD1. CDR1 and CDR2 from the germline V gene are SGHRS and YFSETQ. The junction had 0 bases not matched to a gene; V was cut back by 0 bases and J by 3 bases. This CDR3 contains 15 residues. The CDR3, as DNA: TGCGCCAGCAGCTTGGACAGGGGCTATAATTCACCCCTCCACTTT. It yields the protein CASSLDRGYNSPLHF.